This T cell receptor (beta chain) was recovered during a study of blood T cell repertoires in COVID-19 (dated by TCRdb to 2020 to 2021). In terms of the full investigation: The collaborator samples originated in the United States, Italy and Spain and spanned the acute and convalescent phases of COVID-19. Samples were obtained from the ongoing ImmuneRACE study (first 160 participants) and from roughly 1,300 subjects provided by 6 global collaborators. The material from the prospective study consisted of cDNA or gDNA derived from T cells, B-cell-depleted T cells, or PBMCs. Where HLA class I and class II types were available, the types were taken from metadata supplied by the sample provider, not from assay-based typing. The repertoires were released in a freely available public database meant as a resource for research on the immune response to SARS-CoV-2. The dataset comprised deeply sampled blood TCRbeta repertoires from subjects exposed to, actively infected with, or recovered from COVID-19. A de-identified subject ID, COVID-19 status, age in years and sex were almost always included in the sample metadata. Overall study outcomes, separate from this receptor: How much clinical and demographic metadata was included differed by source and by participant, and the metadata was provided uncurated.

The immunoSEQ Assay, a bias-controlled multiplex PCR, was used to amplify TCRbeta CDR3 regions from genomic DNA. The authors processed their data as follows. The number of nucleated cells in each sample was estimated from the amplification of reference gene primers within the assay. To quantify the absolute abundance of each unique TCRbeta CDR3 rearrangement, sequence reads were collapsed and filtered. For each sample, productive Simpson clonality was calculated as the square root of Simpson's diversity index over productive rearrangements. TCRdb carries this immuneACCESS record with in-frame sequences only. Its versions omit some clonotypes, under half of them owing to an unresolved V gene in the studies checked, with the rest unexplained. That table furnishes V, J and clone size, whereas the DNA furnished D and trimming. This sample comprises 140,000 to 150,000 clones, roughly 82% of them detected only once. The ten top clones hold more than 8.5% of the sample.

Whole blood was collected in K2EDTA tubes by collaborating institutions according to the institutions' own protocols. Collaborator samples were shipped for TCRbeta analysis as frozen whole blood, isolated PBMCs, or DNA extracted from either sample type. On this clone itself: The antigen it binds to is not known. Within one base of it there is no much larger clone, and no base qualities were kept.

V ends up 4 bases short and J 7 bases short, with an unmatched junction base count of 11. The CDR3 contains 17 residues, cysteine and phenylalanine counted. Only CDR3 DNA is held: 51 bases, read in frame from base 1. CDR1 and CDR2 are read off the germline V gene (reference sequence) as SGHNT and YYREEE. This clonotype was obtained from a man in his 60s with active or convalescent COVID-19. The sequencing input was peripheral blood. Here the chain combines TRBV5-4 and TRBJ1-6; 10 middle bases align to TRBD1. The nucleotide sequence is given as TGTGCCAGCAGCCAGGGTGGGGCGGGACAGGGGAATTCACCCCTCCACTTT. Translated, it gives CASSQGGAGQGNSPLHF.